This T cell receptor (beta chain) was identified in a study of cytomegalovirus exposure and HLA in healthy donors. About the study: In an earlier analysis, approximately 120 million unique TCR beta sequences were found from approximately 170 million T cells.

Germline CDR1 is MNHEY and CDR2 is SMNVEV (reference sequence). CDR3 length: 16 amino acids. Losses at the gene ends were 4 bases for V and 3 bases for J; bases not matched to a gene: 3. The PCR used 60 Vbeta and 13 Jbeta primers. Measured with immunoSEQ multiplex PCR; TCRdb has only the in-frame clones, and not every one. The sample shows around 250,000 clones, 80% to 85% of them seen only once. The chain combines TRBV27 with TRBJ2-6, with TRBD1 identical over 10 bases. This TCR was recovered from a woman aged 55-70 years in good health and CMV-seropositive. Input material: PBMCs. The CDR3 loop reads CASSYDRGLGANVLTF. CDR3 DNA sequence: TGTGCCAGCAGTTACGACAGGGGGCTTGGGGCCAACGTCCTGACTTTC.